This T cell receptor beta chain came from a study of blood T cells in healthy people across ages. Primed by a sample-barcoded 5' primer and a J-beta primer mix, a second PCR proceeded for 7 to 11 cycles. Each sample yielded at least 2.5 million CDR3-containing paired-end reads. One entry per CDR3 protein, called by TCRdb with MiXCR from the 5' RACE reads. This sample yields 550,000 to 750,000 distinct CDR3 sequences, of which under 25% are seen a single time; 3.5% to 4% belongs to the top ten. Worth noting for this clonotype: As yet, its antigen is unknown.

The CDR3 is made up of 14 amino acids. Germline CDR1 reads DFQATT; CDR2 reads SNEGSKA (reference sequence). The V end was cut by 3 bases, the J end by 0 bases, with 11 bases between. The study's findings and limits: Leaving the PBMCs unsorted stopped any conclusive comparison of naive versus antigen-experienced cells.

Donors gave around 10 milliliters of peripheral blood apiece. The sequence was obtained from a man between 65 and 85 years old in good health. This chain joins TRBV20-1 and TRBJ1-2; D unresolved. Sequencing input: blood. The CDR3 sequence: CSARGDPSNYGYTF. In DNA form, the CDR3 reads TGCAGTGCTAGGGGTGACCCCTCTAACTATGGCTACACCTTC.